The 17 T cell receptor beta chains below come from one sample, sequenced in a study of early stage breast cancer tumors. The assay was immunoSEQ multiplex PCR, and TCRdb's table has in-frame clones only and misses some. In the table there are more than 7,500 clones, about two thirds of which are singletons. Sequencing was done on a sample of normal breast tissue next to the tumor. The receptors were sampled from a person between 55 and 70 years old with breast cancer.

The rearrangement links TRBV29-1 to TRBJ1-2; 9 bases align to TRBD1. The ends lost 3 bases at V and 6 bases at J; junction bases unmatched: 8. Germline V lookup: CDR1 SQVTM, CDR2 ANQGSEA. The CDR3 consists of 14 residues. Here the CDR3 reads CSVDWTGDSNGYTF. The CDR3 coding sequence is TGCAGCGTTGACTGGACAGGGGACTCCAATGGCTACACCTTC.

The genes are TRBV23-1 and TRBJ1-5; TRBD1 might be the D (6 bases). TRBV23-1 is flagged as an ORF with uncertain function. CDR3 length: 18 residues. V was shortened by 0 bases and J by 1 base, with 16 bases between the two germline ends. CDR3 region: CASSQSQGRWGSNQPQHF. For the CDR3, the DNA is TGCGCCAGCAGTCAATCACAGGGACGGTGGGGGAGCAATCAGCCCCAGCATTTT.

J is TRBJ2-2 and V is TRBV7-9, with TRBD2 matching 8 bases. The ends lost 2 bases at V and 3 bases at J; junction bases unmatched: 5. CDR1 is SEHNR, CDR2 FQNEAQ, per germline (reference sequence). The CDR3 totals 16 residues. The chain's CDR3 is CASSLPGGVDTGELFF. In nucleotides, the CDR3 is TGTGCCAGCAGCTTACCCGGGGGGGTTGACACCGGGGAGCTGTTTTTT.

The chain carries TRBV9 and TRBJ1-1, with TRBD1 as a possible D gene (6 bases). The CDR3 consists of 15 residues. The V gene lost 4 bases and the J gene lost 6 bases, with 19 bases spanning the gap. Germline V gives CDR1 SGDLS, CDR2 YYNGEE. CDR3 protein: CASSPTGMSGAEAFF. For the CDR3, the DNA is TGTGCCAGCAGCCCAACAGGGATGAGTGGGGCTGAAGCTTTCTTT. The whole variable domain, filled in from reference TRBV9 and TRBJ1-1, reads DSGVTQTPKHLITATGQRVTLRCSPRSGDLSVYWYQQSLDQGLQFLIQYYNGEERAKGNILERFSAQQFPDLHSELNLSSLELGDSALYFCASSPTGMSGAEAFFGQGTRLTVV.

The V call is TRBV10-2, the J call TRBJ2-5; perhaps TRBD1 as D (5 bases). The CDR3 totals 14 residues. Germline V CDR1 and CDR2: WSHSY, SAAADI. V was shortened by 3 bases and J by 4 bases, with 12 bases between the two germline ends. CDR3 nucleotides: TGCGCCAGCAGTGACAGGGCTTGGGGAGAGACCCAGTACTTC. This gives the protein CASSDRAWGETQYF.

Here the CDR3 DNA reads TGTGCCAGCAGCTTTCGAGGCGTAGATGGCTACACCTTC. The encoded protein is CASSFRGVDGYTF. This chain joins TRBV11-2 and TRBJ1-2; no firm D call. This CDR3 spans 13 amino acids. Germline lookup yields CDR1 SGHAT and CDR2 FQNNGV. Trimming stripped 3 bases from V and 6 bases from J, with 11 bases between.

The rearrangement links TRBV11-3 to TRBJ2-5, with a possible D match to TRBD1 (5 bases). The CDR3 is 13 amino acids. The ends were cut back, 6 bases at V and 1 base at J, with 9 bases in the middle. Germline lookup yields CDR1 SGHNT and CDR2 YENEEA. DNA of the CDR3: TGTGCCAGCAGTCCTGACAGCCAAGAGACCCAGTACTTC. As protein: CASSPDSQETQYF.

The chain uses TRBV4-3 and TRBJ2-4; TRBD1 aligns across 8 bases. J gave up 0 bases and V 3 bases, and 4 bases lay outside the gene matches. The CDR3 loop spans 16 amino acids. Germline assignment: CDR1 LGHNA and CDR2 YSLEER. CDR3 sequence reads: CASSHLGQGAKNIQYF. The CDR3 DNA reads as TGCGCCAGCAGCCATCTCGGACAGGGAGCCAAAAACATTCAGTACTTC.

The chain carries TRBV29-1 and TRBJ2-5; D remains ambiguous. This CDR3 comprises 13 residues. The germline V gene encodes CDR1 SQVTM and CDR2 ANQGSEA. V shed 1 base and J shed 1 base, with 7 bases lying between them. CDR3 DNA sequence: TGCAGCGTTGAAGCAAACAGCCAAGAGACCCAGTACTTC. It is translated as CSVEANSQETQYF.

J is TRBJ2-1 and V is TRBV29-1; 9 bases agree with TRBD1. Per the germline V gene, CDR1 is SQVTM and CDR2 is ANQGSEA. The CDR3 has 16 residues. Trimming cost V 1 base and J 8 bases; bases outside gene matches: 12. This CDR3 reads CSVEGSGQGKVDEQFF. CDR3 nucleotide sequence: TGCAGCGTTGAAGGGTCAGGACAGGGGAAAGTGGATGAGCAGTTCTTC.

The chain joins TRBV4-1 to TRBJ2-7; D call uncertain. The V and J ends lost 4 bases and 3 bases respectively, with 10 bases between them. Germline V lookup: CDR1 MGHRA, CDR2 YSYEKL. The CDR3 has 13 residues. CDR3 sequence: CASSPRINYEQYF. The CDR3 DNA reads as TGCGCCAGCAGCCCCAGGATCAACTACGAGCAGTACTTC.

The chain combines TRBV7-2 with TRBJ1-1; tentatively, D is TRBD1 (6 bases). V was cut by 2 bases and J by 1 base, with 8 bases left in between. CDR3 length: 14 residues. Germline V gene lookup returns CDR1 SGHTA and CDR2 FQGNSA. This CDR3 is CASSLTGWNTEAFF. For the CDR3, the DNA is TGTGCCAGCAGCTTAACAGGGTGGAACACTGAAGCTTTCTTT.

This clone was seen more than once but under ten times. The CDR3 nucleotides are TGTGCCAGCAGTTCCGTACCCAGGGTATACGAGCAGTACTTC. Translating gives CASSSVPRVYEQYF. The chain has TRBV28 and TRBJ2-7; D perhaps matches TRBD1 (5 bases). V was trimmed by 4 bases and J by 4 bases, leaving 14 bases between them. CDR3 size: 14 residues. Looked up from germline, CDR1 is MDHEN and CDR2 is SYDVKM.

This chain links TRBV5-6 with TRBJ1-4; maybe TRBD1 (5 bases). The V gene lost 3 bases and the J gene lost 8 bases, with 11 bases spanning the gap. Germline assignment: CDR1 SGHDT and CDR2 YYEEEE. The CDR3 sequence is 13 residues long. The CDR3 nucleotides are TGTGCCAGCAGCTCGACAGTAGCCGAAAAACTGTTTTTT. Translation: CASSSTVAEKLFF.

This rearrangement joins TRBV2 to TRBJ2-2; TRBD2 agrees at 10 bases. This CDR3 has 15 residues. Germline values: CDR1 SNHLY, CDR2 FYNNEI. J gave up 6 bases and V 6 bases, and 7 bases lay outside the gene matches. The CDR3 protein is CASRTVAGGPGELFF. The CDR3 DNA is TGTGCCAGCAGGACGGTAGCGGGAGGACCCGGGGAGCTGTTTTTT.

The sample holds one count of this clone. The rearrangement links TRBV10-3 to TRBJ1-2, with 8 bases fitting TRBD1. CDR1 is ENHRY, CDR2 SYGVKD, per germline. The CDR3 length is 16 residues. The V gene end was trimmed by 2 bases and the J gene end by 8 bases; junction bases not matched to a gene: 13. The CDR3 bases are TGTGCCATCAGTGAGCCGACAGGGGATCTCCTATACGGCTACACCTTC. It encodes CAISEPTGDLLYGYTF.

This rearrangement joins TRBV5-5 to TRBJ2-3; 12 nucleotides line up with TRBD2. Trimming removed 1 base from V and 5 bases from J; junction bases left unmatched: 14. Germline V gene lookup returns CDR1 SGHKS and CDR2 YYEKEE (reference sequence). CDR3 size: 19 residues. CDR3 region: CASSLPGQGWTSGKDTQYF. CDR3 nucleotide sequence: TGTGCCAGCAGCTTGCCGGGACAGGGCTGGACTAGCGGGAAAGATACGCAGTATTTT.